Ten or more counts support the clone carrying this TCR beta chain. Its target is not known. The use of a sample-barcoded 5' primer and a J-beta primer mix characterized a second PCR of about 7 to 12 cycles. One entry per CDR3 protein, called by TCRdb with MiXCR from the 5' RACE reads. The sample yields 700,000 or so distinct CDR3 sequences, around 38% seen once. The record originates from a study of blood T cells in healthy people across ages. Every donor contributed 7.5 to 10 milliliters of peripheral blood by blood draw. Isolation of PBMCs gave at least 7 million cells per sample. Total RNA, at least 6 micrograms per sample, came from PBMCs. Findings and limits, study-wide: Researchers report that TCR beta diversity correlated strongly with naive T cell percentage.

Germline CDR1 and CDR2: SNHLY and FYNNEI. This CDR3 is built from 15 residues. V lost 7 bases to trimming and J lost 0 bases, with 10 bases between them. The sequenced material came from blood. The chain links TRBV2 to TRBJ2-6, with unresolved D. This clonotype was obtained from an elderly man in good health. Here the CDR3 reads CASIFGPSGANVLTF. In DNA form, the CDR3 reads TGTGCCAGCATTTTTGGTCCCTCTGGGGCCAACGTCCTGACTTTC.